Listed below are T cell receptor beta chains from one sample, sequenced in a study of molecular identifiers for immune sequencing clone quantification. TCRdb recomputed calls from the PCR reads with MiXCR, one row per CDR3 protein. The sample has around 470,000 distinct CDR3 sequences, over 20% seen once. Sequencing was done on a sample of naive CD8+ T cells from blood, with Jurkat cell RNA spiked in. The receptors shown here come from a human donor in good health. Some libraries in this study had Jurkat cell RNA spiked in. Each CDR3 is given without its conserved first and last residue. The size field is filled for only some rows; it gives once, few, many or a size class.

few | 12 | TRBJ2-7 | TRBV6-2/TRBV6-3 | ASSYVPVSYEQY
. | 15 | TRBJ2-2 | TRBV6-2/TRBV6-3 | ASSYPKDGRYTGELF
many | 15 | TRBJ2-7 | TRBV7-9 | ASSLASWTSGGYEQY
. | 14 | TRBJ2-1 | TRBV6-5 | ASSYSWGGPGNEQF
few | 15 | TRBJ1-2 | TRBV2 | ASSGDRGQPANYGYT
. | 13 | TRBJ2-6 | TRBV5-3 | ASSSGRGGANVLT
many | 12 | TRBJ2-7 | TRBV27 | ASSLSGTAYEQY
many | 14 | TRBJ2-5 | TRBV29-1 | SVEDLDRGMQETQY
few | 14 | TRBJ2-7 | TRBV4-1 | ASSLRSVTGPYEQY
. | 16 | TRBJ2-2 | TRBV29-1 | SVWGPGQGAPNTGELF
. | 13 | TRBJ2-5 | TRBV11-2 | ASSPDQTGFGTQY
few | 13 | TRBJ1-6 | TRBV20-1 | SARERQGLGSPLH
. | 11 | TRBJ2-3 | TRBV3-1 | ACSQDSTDTQY
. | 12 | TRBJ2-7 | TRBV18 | ASSPRPEGYEQY
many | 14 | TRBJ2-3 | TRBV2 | ASSDSLAGTTDTQY
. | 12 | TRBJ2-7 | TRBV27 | ASSYETGAYEQY
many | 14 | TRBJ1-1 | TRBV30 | AWSVRTGQMNTEAF
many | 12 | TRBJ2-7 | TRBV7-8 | ASSPGTDEYEQY
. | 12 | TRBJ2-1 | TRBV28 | TSKPDTYYNEQF
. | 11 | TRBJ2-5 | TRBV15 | ATSPQGLETQY